This paragraph reports one T cell receptor (beta chain). Antigen specificity is unknown. The isolated RNA, all of it, was reverse transcribed, so expressed TCRB transcripts were what got sequenced. Data came from immunoSEQ multiplex PCR; TCRdb stores just in-frame clones and leaves some out. The sample has roughly 150,000 clones; over 55% are singletons. These data come from a study of beta chain features in type 1 diabetes. Study-wide findings and caveats: Sampled from patients, naive, central memory and Treg TCRB repertoires appeared more similar than those sampled from healthy donors. For Type 1 diabetes patients, all four CD4+ subsets carried TCRB CDR3s that were moderately but significantly shorter.

The CDR3 totals 17 residues. The V gene's germline CDR1 is SEHNR and CDR2 FQNEAQ (reference sequence). V lost 6 bases and J 0 bases, leaving 21 bases between the germline ends. The sample taken for sequencing was naive CD4+ T cells from blood. This chain joins TRBV7-9 and TRBJ2-7; maybe TRBD1 (6 bases). This sequence was found in a man aged 25-45 years with type 1 diabetes. The CDR3 DNA is TGTGCCAGCAGGCCCCCCACGAGTGACAGGACCTCCTACGAGCAGTACTTC. This gives the protein CASRPPTSDRTSYEQYF.